One T cell receptor (beta chain) is described in this entry. In germline, CDR1 is LNHDA, CDR2 SQIVND (reference sequence). The CDR3 runs 14 residues. The sample belongs to a study of control samples from healthy donors and cancer patients. Data came from immunoSEQ multiplex PCR; TCRdb stores just in-frame clones and leaves some out. The sample lists some 150,000 clones, 93% occurring once. This chain connects TRBV19 to TRBJ2-7; no clear D gene. The sequencing sample was made of blood. The clonotype originates from a woman aged 55-69 years in good health. As DNA, the CDR3 is TGTGTTCTTAACACACAGAGAATGACCTACGAGCAGTACTTC. Its translation is CVLNTQRMTYEQYF.